This T cell receptor (beta chain) was captured in a study of cytomegalovirus exposure and HLA in healthy donors. Study-wide results and limits: Several of the most significant clusters were apparently associated with common viral pathogens in a later analysis. Later on, a genetic analysis was performed. It linked a missense variant in DCLRE1C with V- and J-gene trimming of TCR beta. Both high specificity and high sensitivity reportedly marked the classifier's diagnosis of cytomegalovirus status.

V lost 5 bases and J lost 5; bases outside the gene matches: 6. Germline V CDR1 and CDR2: SEHNR, FQNEAQ (reference sequence). The CDR3 contains 14 residues. Concerning this clone itself: The antigen is not known.

All the people who gave samples were healthy bone marrow donors. PCR employed 60 Vbeta and 13 Jbeta primers. The method was immunoSEQ multiplex PCR; TCRdb's version includes in-frame clones alone and lacks a portion of them. The sample holds around 65,000 clones, approximately 60% seen once. Input material: PBMCs. The chain carries TRBV7-9 and TRBJ2-5; TRBD1 matches at 9 bases. This receptor was obtained from a man aged 25-45 years in good health and CMV-seronegative. CDR3 loop: CASSIQGALETQYF. The CDR3 nucleotides are TGTGCCAGCAGCATACAGGGGGCGTTGGAGACCCAGTACTTC.